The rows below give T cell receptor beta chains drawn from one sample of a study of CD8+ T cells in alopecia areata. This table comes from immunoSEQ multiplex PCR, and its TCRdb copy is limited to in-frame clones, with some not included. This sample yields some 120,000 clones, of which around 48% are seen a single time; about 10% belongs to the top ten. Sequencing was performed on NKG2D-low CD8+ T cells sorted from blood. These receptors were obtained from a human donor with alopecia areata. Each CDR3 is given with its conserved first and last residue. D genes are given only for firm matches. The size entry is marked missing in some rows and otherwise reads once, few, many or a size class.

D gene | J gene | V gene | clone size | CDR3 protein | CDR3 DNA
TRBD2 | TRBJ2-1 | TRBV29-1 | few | CSVTGLAGGREQFF | TGCAGCGTAACGGGACTAGCGGGAGGGCGAGAGCAGTTCTTC
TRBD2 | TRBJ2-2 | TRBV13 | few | CASSYPSGNTGELFF | TGTGCCAGCAGTTACCCTAGCGGAAACACCGGGGAGCTGTTTTTT
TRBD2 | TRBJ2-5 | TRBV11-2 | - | CASSFEGGRETQYF | TGTGCCAGCAGCTTCGAAGGCGGGAGGGAGACCCAGTACTTC
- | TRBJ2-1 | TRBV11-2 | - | CASSLYGNEQFF | TGTGCCAGCAGCTTATACGGCAATGAGCAGTTCTTC
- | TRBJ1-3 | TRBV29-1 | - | CSVEGPRGTIYF | TGCAGCGTGGAAGGGCCCCGGGGCACCATATATTTT
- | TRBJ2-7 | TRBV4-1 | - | CASSQNPATGVDEQYF | TGCGCCAGCAGCCAAAACCCGGCGACGGGAGTAGACGAGCAGTACTTC
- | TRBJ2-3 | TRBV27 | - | CASGPGFTDTQYF | TGTGCCAGCGGGCCGGGCTTCACAGATACGCAGTATTTT
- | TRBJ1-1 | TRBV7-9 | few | CASSLAQGPEAFF | TGTGCCAGCAGCTTAGCGCAGGGTCCTGAAGCTTTCTTT
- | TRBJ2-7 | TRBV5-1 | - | CASSLFGGEQYF | TGCGCCAGCAGCTTGTTCGGAGGCGAGCAGTACTTC
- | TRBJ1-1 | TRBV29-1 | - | CSVDVLGGTEAFF | TGCAGCGTGGATGTCCTAGGGGGCACTGAAGCTTTCTTT
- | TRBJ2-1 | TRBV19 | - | CASSIVTSDEQFF | TGTGCCAGTAGTATAGTAACCTCGGATGAGCAGTTCTTC
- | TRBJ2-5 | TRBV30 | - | CACINTPGQETQYF | TGTGCCTGCATAAATACTCCGGGCCAAGAGACCCAGTACTTC
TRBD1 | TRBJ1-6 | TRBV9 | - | CASSLSRDRVNSPLHF | TGTGCCAGCAGCCTCAGCCGGGACAGGGTTAATTCACCCCTCCACTTT
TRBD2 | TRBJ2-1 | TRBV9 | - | CASSVGTGGEQFF | TGTGCCAGCAGCGTAGGAACGGGAGGAGAGCAGTTCTTC
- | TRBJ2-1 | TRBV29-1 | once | CSVGRAYNEQFF | TGCAGCGTAGGACGTGCCTACAATGAGCAGTTCTTC
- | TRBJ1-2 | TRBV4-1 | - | CASSQDAGGYGYTF | TGCGCCAGCAGCCAAGACGCTGGTGGGTATGGCTACACCTTC